This T cell receptor beta chain was profiled in a study of cytomegalovirus exposure and HLA in healthy donors. Study-level background: Earlier work reported approximately 110 million unique TCR beta sequences from 170 million or so T cells. Findings and limits, study-wide: Serostatus for CMV was the only available immune exposure information.

Turning to this clone: Its antigen is currently unknown.

This PCR relied on a set of 60 Vbeta primers and 13 Jbeta primers. The table came from immunoSEQ multiplex PCR; TCRdb's copy has only in-frame clones and leaves some out. The table includes approximately 140,000 clones, roughly three quarters detected once. The trim removed 4 bases at V and 8 bases at J, leaving 17 bases unmatched. The CDR3 spans 17 residues. In germline, CDR1 is SGHTS, CDR2 YDEGEE. The source material was PBMCs. The chain links TRBV5-8 to TRBJ1-4, with 7 bases aligning to TRBD1. The sequence was obtained from a human donor in good health. DNA of the CDR3: TGTGCCAGCAGCAGGTCCCAAAAAACAGGGGTCGGCGAAAAACTGTTTTTT. Residues: CASSRSQKTGVGEKLFF.